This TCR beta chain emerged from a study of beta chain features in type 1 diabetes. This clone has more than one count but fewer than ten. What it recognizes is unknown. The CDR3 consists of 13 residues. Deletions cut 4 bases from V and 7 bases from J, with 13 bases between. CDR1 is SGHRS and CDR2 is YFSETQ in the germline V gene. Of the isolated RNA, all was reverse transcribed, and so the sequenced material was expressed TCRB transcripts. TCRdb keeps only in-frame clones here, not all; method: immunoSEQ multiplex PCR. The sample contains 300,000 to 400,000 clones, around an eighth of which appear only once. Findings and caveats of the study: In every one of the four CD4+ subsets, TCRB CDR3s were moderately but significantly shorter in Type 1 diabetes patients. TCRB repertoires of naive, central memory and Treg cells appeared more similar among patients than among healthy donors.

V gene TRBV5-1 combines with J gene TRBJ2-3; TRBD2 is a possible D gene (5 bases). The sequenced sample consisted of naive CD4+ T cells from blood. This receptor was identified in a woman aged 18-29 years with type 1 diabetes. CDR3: CASSTDFPHTQYF. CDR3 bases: TGCGCCAGCAGCACGGACTTCCCCCATACGCAGTATTTT.